The 19 T cell receptor beta chains presented below share a single source sample, sequenced in a study of T cell changes during pregnancy in multiple sclerosis. Produced via immunoSEQ multiplex PCR; TCRdb's table is partial and in-frame only. The profile shows 75,000 to 95,000 clones, 91% of them singletons. This sample comprised peripheral blood, obtained before pregnancy. Receptors originate from a female donor with multiple sclerosis, enrolled in a pregnancy study.

This sequence joins TRBV10-1 and TRBJ2-1, with 7 positions matching TRBD2. With V trimmed by 0 bases and J by 13 bases, 9 bases remained unmatched. Germline lookup yields CDR1 WNHNN and CDR2 SYGVQD (reference sequence). This CDR3 spans 14 amino acids. The CDR3 is CASSESRRGSGQFF. Written as DNA, the CDR3 is TGCGCCAGCAGTGAGTCCCGCCGCGGGAGTGGACAGTTCTTC.

This clone appeared a single time. The rearrangement links TRBV5-4 to TRBJ2-1; 10 bases are shared with TRBD2. The germline CDR1 and CDR2 sequences are SGHNT and YYREEE (reference sequence). The CDR3 is made up of 15 amino acids. J gave up 9 bases and V 6 bases, and 12 bases lay outside the gene matches. Here the CDR3 reads CASTQAGGTGFEQFF. In nucleotides, the CDR3 is TGTGCCAGCACCCAAGCGGGGGGGACGGGATTTGAGCAGTTCTTC.

The J gene is TRBJ2-3, the V gene TRBV4-3; 14 bases are a match to TRBD2. This CDR3 spans 16 amino acids. The junction had 5 bases not matched to a gene; V was cut back by 4 bases and J by 5 bases. Germline values: CDR1 LGHNA, CDR2 YSLEER. The CDR3 DNA follows: TGCGCCAGCAGCCCGACTAGCGGGGGGGCCGTAGATACGCAGTATTTT. This encodes CASSPTSGGAVDTQYF.

The chain uses TRBV19 and TRBJ1-2, with 7 bases fitting TRBD1. This CDR3 has 14 residues. The V and J ends lost 7 bases and 7 bases, in that order; junction bases with no gene match: 12. Germline lookup yields CDR1 LNHDA and CDR2 SQIVND (reference sequence). As DNA, the CDR3 is TGTGCCAGTACCCGGGACAGTCCCGCTCGTGGCTACACCTTC. Translation gives CASTRDSPARGYTF.

The J gene is TRBJ1-2, the V gene TRBV7-9, with D possibly matching TRBD1 (6 bases). Germline V lookup: CDR1 SEHNR, CDR2 FQNEAQ (reference sequence). The CDR3 spans 16 residues. Trimming cost V 2 bases and J 6 bases, with 19 bases left between them. CDR3 sequence (DNA): TGTGCCAGCAGCTTACTTCGAGGCGCAAGGACAGATGGCTACACCTTC. As protein: CASSLLRGARTDGYTF.

The chain combines TRBV6-1 with TRBJ1-5; D is ambiguous. The V and J ends lost 2 bases and 6 bases respectively, with 11 bases between them. Germline CDR1 and CDR2: MNHNS and SASEGT. The CDR3 extends over 14 amino acids. CDR3 in amino acids: CASSETHRGQPQHF. Written as DNA, the CDR3 is TGTGCCAGCAGTGAAACGCACCGGGGTCAGCCCCAGCATTTT.

V is TRBV4-2 and J is TRBJ2-7; 9 bases map to TRBD2. Trimming removed 1 base from V and 2 bases from J; junction bases left unmatched: 3. CDR1 and CDR2 (germline): LGHNA, YNFKEQ. This CDR3 has 15 amino acids. CDR3 residues: CASSQGSSGAYEQYF. The CDR3 DNA reads as TGTGCCAGCAGCCAAGGGTCTAGCGGGGCCTACGAGCAGTACTTC.

The chain couples TRBV7-9 to TRBJ2-2, with a weak D call TRBD1 (6 bases). The V gene lost 3 bases and the J gene lost 1 base, with 18 bases spanning the gap. This CDR3 has 18 residues. The germline gives CDR1 SEHNR, CDR2 FQNEAQ (reference sequence). Here the CDR3 reads CASSFKVRDRMNTGELFF. CDR3 nucleotides: TGTGCCAGCAGCTTCAAAGTTCGTGACAGGATGAACACCGGGGAGCTGTTTTTT.

The V and J genes are TRBV4-1 and TRBJ2-1, with TRBD1 matching 10 bases. The CDR3 sequence is 16 residues long. J lost 4 bases, V lost 8 bases, and 11 bases had no gene match. Germline loops: CDR1 MGHRA, CDR2 YSYEKL. The CDR3 coding sequence is TGCGCCAGCGGTTGGGACAGGGGTTTCCATTACAATGAGCAGTTCTTC. It specifies CASGWDRGFHYNEQFF.

The rearrangement joins TRBV5-8 to TRBJ2-1; possible D gene TRBD2, 6 bases. The CDR3 has 15 residues. CDR1 and CDR2 from the germline V gene are SGHTS and YDEGEE. The ends were cut back, 0 bases at V and 13 bases at J, with 20 bases in the middle. The CDR3 spells CASSLGEKVVEGQFF. For the CDR3, the DNA is TGTGCCAGCAGCTTGGGGGAGAAGGTAGTGGAGGGTCAGTTCTTC.

This clone was counted a single time. The chain carries TRBV27 and TRBJ2-1; 9 bases fit TRBD2. The V and J ends lost 3 bases and 7 bases, in that order; junction bases with no gene match: 7. Germline V CDR1 and CDR2: MNHEY, SMNVEV (reference sequence). This CDR3 has 15 residues. CDR3 bases: TGTGCCAGCAGTTTGCTAGCGGGGCAACGGAATGAGCAGTTCTTC. Its protein is CASSLLAGQRNEQFF.

The rearrangement uses TRBV5-1 and TRBJ1-2, with D possibly TRBD1 on 6 matching bases. The CDR3 has 13 amino acids. CDR1 is SGHRS, CDR2 YFSETQ, per germline. Between the trimmed V and J ends, which lost 5 bases and 4 bases, there was a span of 12 bases. CDR3: CASSQGYGYGYTF. CDR3 nucleotides: TGCGCCAGCAGTCAGGGGTATGGCTATGGCTACACCTTC.

This chain uses TRBV2 with TRBJ2-3; 8 bases map to TRBD2. The germline V gene encodes CDR1 SNHLY and CDR2 FYNNEI. The V and J ends lost 8 bases and 4 bases, in that order; junction bases with no gene match: 11. The CDR3 covers 15 residues. CDR3 nucleotide sequence: TGTGCCAGCGGAATGACTAGCGTAACGCCAGATACGCAGTATTTT. It codes for CASGMTSVTPDTQYF.

The chain links TRBV15 to TRBJ1-2; 11 nucleotides line up with TRBD1. The germline V gene encodes CDR1 LNHNV and CDR2 YYDKDF (reference sequence). The length of the CDR3 is 15 residues. The junction had 4 bases not matched to a gene; V was cut back by 5 bases and J by 2 bases. This CDR3 reads CATSVGTGGNYGYTF. In DNA form, the CDR3 reads TGTGCCACCAGCGTCGGGACAGGGGGGAACTATGGCTACACCTTC. The entire variable domain, with the rest obtained from reference TRBV15 and TRBJ1-2, is as follows: DAMVIQNPRYQVTQFGKPVTLSCSQTLNHNVMYWYQQKSSQAPKLLFHYYDKDFNNEADTPDNFQSRRPNTSFCFLDIRSPGLGDTAMYLCATSVGTGGNYGYTFGSGTRLTVV.

The chain combines TRBV19 with TRBJ1-1; 8 bases map to TRBD1. V shed 5 bases, J shed 7 bases, and the junction held 3 bases outside the gene matches. In germline, CDR1 is LNHDA, CDR2 SQIVND (reference sequence). The CDR3 contains 12 residues. The CDR3 here is CASSGTGIEAFF. The CDR3 DNA is TGTGCCAGTAGTGGGACAGGAATTGAAGCTTTCTTT.

V gene TRBV28 combines with J gene TRBJ2-1, with 8 bases matching TRBD1. The CDR3 length is 17 residues. The trim removed 3 bases at V and 8 bases at J, leaving 15 bases unmatched. Germline values: CDR1 MDHEN, CDR2 SYDVKM. This chain's CDR3 is CASSFNRETGVPHEQFF. For the CDR3, the DNA is TGTGCCAGCAGTTTTAATAGAGAGACAGGGGTGCCACATGAGCAGTTCTTC.

The CDR3 sequence: CASSPGLGGEQFF. The CDR3 DNA reads as TGTGCCAGCAGCCCCGGACTAGGGGGTGAGCAGTTCTTC. The chain couples TRBV7-3 to TRBJ2-1; possible D gene TRBD2, 7 bases. This CDR3 has 13 amino acids. Germline CDR1 SGHTA, CDR2 FQGTGA. Trimming took 5 bases from V and 9 from J, leaving 14 bases between them.

This chain connects TRBV9 to TRBJ2-3; the match to TRBD1 covers 11 bases. The germline V gene has CDR1 SGDLS and CDR2 YYNGEE. Trimming at V came to 0 bases and at J to 4 bases, leaving 4 bases not matched to a gene. The CDR3 has 16 residues. For the CDR3, the DNA is TGTGCCAGCAGCGTAGGAGGGACAGGGGGTTCAGATACGCAGTATTTT. Translated: CASSVGGTGGSDTQYF.

V is TRBV14 and J is TRBJ1-4, with D uncertain. Germline lookup yields CDR1 SGHDN and CDR2 FVKESK. Trimming removed 4 bases at V and 0 bases at J, with 12 bases between. This CDR3 comprises 16 residues. The CDR3 coding sequence is TGTGCCAGCAGCCCCTCCGGCGGGGCAACTAATGAAAAACTGTTTTTT. This translates into CASSPSGGATNEKLFF.